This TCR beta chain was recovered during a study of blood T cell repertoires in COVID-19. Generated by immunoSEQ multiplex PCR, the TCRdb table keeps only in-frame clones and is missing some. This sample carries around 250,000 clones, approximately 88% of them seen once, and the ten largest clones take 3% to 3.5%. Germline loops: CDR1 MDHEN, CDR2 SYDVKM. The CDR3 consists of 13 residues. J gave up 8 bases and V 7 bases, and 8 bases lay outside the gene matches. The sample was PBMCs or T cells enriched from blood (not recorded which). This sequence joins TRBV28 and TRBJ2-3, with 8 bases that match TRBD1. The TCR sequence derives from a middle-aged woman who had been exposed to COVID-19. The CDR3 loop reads CASTLTGDGTQYF. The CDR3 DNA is TGTGCCAGCACCCTGACAGGGGATGGTACGCAGTATTTT.